The clone carrying this T cell receptor (beta chain) has at least ten counts. Clinical symptoms, serum thyroxine, TRAb, thyroid ultrasound and orbital computed tomography informed diagnoses. CDR3 length: 14 amino acids. Germline V CDR1 and CDR2: MNHNS, SASEGT. The V and J ends lost 7 bases and 8 bases respectively, with 15 bases between them. This sample is drawn from a study of T cells in Graves' hyperthyroidism and ophthalmopathy. The TCR beta CDR3 regions underwent amplification using RNA transcripts as the source. Using the HTBI primer set, a first-round RT-PCR was run on the TCR CDR3. A single record per CDR3 protein comes from TCRdb applying MiXCR to the multiplex PCR reads. The table lists roughly 550,000 distinct CDR3 sequences, about 16% of them singletons.

The clonotype was recovered from a woman younger than 45 with Graves' ophthalmopathy. The sequenced material came from blood. The J gene is TRBJ1-6, the V gene TRBV6-1; D gene ambiguous. CDR3 in DNA: TGTGCCAGCACCCAAGCATATGGGGATTCACCCCTCCACTTT. This encodes CASTQAYGDSPLHF.